Below are 8 T cell receptor beta chains sequenced from a single sample in a study of blood T cell repertoires in COVID-19. Using immunoSEQ multiplex PCR, the repertoire was profiled, and TCRdb retains in-frame clones only, with some absent. The data contain roughly 270,000 clones, approximately 85% of them singletons. Sequenced sample: peripheral blood. These receptors were taken from a man aged 50 to 60 with active or convalescent COVID-19.

The J gene is TRBJ1-1, the V gene TRBV13, with 7 bases fitting TRBD1. The CDR3 sequence is 16 residues long. V dropped 4 bases and J dropped 3; count of bases not matched to a gene: 11. Per the germline V gene, CDR1 is PRHDT and CDR2 is FYEKMQ (reference sequence). The DNA for the CDR3 is TGTGCCAGCAGCTCCCGGACAGGCCAAACGGACACTGAAGCTTTCTTT. It encodes CASSSRTGQTDTEAFF.

This chain joins TRBV5-5 and TRBJ2-7; a weak D match, TRBD1 (6 bases). CDR1 SGHKS and CDR2 YYEKEE come from the germline V gene (reference sequence). CDR3 size: 16 residues. Trimming removed 0 bases from V and 3 bases from J, with 16 bases in between. The CDR3 DNA is TGTGCCAGCAGCTTGGACCCACAGGGAGATCTCTACGAGCAGTACTTC. Encoded protein: CASSLDPQGDLYEQYF.

The rearrangement uses TRBV7-6 and TRBJ2-1, with TRBD2 as a possible D gene (6 bases). Per germline, CDR1 SGHVS and CDR2 FNYEAQ. The CDR3 sequence is 16 residues long. V shed 3 bases and J shed 6 bases, with 18 bases lying between them. DNA for the CDR3: TGTGCCAGCAGCTTTGCGGGACTCCATGAGGGCAATGAGCAGTTCTTC. Translation: CASSFAGLHEGNEQFF.

The chain combines TRBV10-1 with TRBJ2-1; 9 nucleotides align to TRBD2. Germline CDR1 reads WNHNN; CDR2 reads SYGVQD (reference sequence). Trimming removed 2 bases from V and 12 bases from J; junction bases left unmatched: 2. This CDR3 spans 12 amino acids. The CDR3 DNA reads TGCGCCAGCAGTGAGGGACTAGCGCGGCAGTTCTTC. Its protein product is CASSEGLARQFF.

The count of this clone is one. This chain uses TRBV2 with TRBJ2-7, with D maybe TRBD2 (5 bases). V lost 7 bases, J lost 3 bases, and 13 bases lay in between. CDR1 is SNHLY, CDR2 FYNNEI, per germline. CDR3 length: 13 residues. The CDR3 coding sequence is TGTGCCAGCACCGAGGGTTCACGCTACGAGCAGTACTTC. Its translation is CASTEGSRYEQYF.

The chain combines TRBV7-6 with TRBJ1-3, with D possibly being TRBD1 (6 bases). The CDR3 is 15 amino acids. Between the trimmed V and J ends, which lost 2 bases and 0 bases, there was a span of 8 bases. CDR1 is SGHVS, CDR2 FNYEAQ, per germline. Here the CDR3 DNA reads TGTGCCAGCAGCTTACAGGGGAGCTCTGGAAACACCATATATTTT. This sequence encodes CASSLQGSSGNTIYF.

This chain connects TRBV28 to TRBJ1-6; possible D gene TRBD1, 6 bases. Germline CDR1 and CDR2: MDHEN and SYDVKM. The CDR3 is 13 residues long. Trimming left V 6 bases short and J 5 bases short, with 8 bases between. CDR3 DNA: TGTGCCAGCAGGGACAGAAATAATTCACCCCTCCACTTT. Its translation: CASRDRNNSPLHF.

The V gene is TRBV4-1, the J gene TRBJ2-7, with unresolved D. Germline V gene data show CDR1 as MGHRA and CDR2 as YSYEKL. V gave up 4 bases and J gave up 2 bases, with 12 bases separating them. The CDR3 runs to 14 residues. This CDR3 is CASSPRLGAYEQYF. The CDR3 DNA follows: TGCGCCAGCAGCCCGCGGCTAGGCGCCTACGAGCAGTACTTC.